This T cell receptor beta chain came from a study of T cell responses to AZD1222 COVID-19 vaccine. Study results and caveats: Spike as a whole was targeted by vaccine-associated CD4 TCRs, dominant at 160-218 and 743-854. Unmutated variant regions are reportedly targeted by nearly half of spike-specific TCRs.

The V end lost 1 base, the J end lost 2 bases, and 15 bases lay between the germline ends. This CDR3 spans 16 amino acids. Looked up from germline, CDR1 is SGHRS and CDR2 is YFSETQ. As concerns this clone: Its matching antigen is unknown.

The protocol was immunoSEQ multiplex PCR, while the TCRdb copy is restricted to in-frame clones and leaves out a portion. Among some 140,000 clones listed, about 91% were seen once. This chain links TRBV5-1 with TRBJ1-2, with unresolved D. Sequenced here: peripheral blood, sampled 28 days after the second AZD1222 dose. The receptor's source is an adult who received the AZD1222 COVID-19 vaccine. The CDR3 sequence is CASSLTPGPRNYGYTF. CDR3 nucleotide sequence: TGCGCCAGCAGCTTGACGCCAGGACCGAGGAACTATGGCTACACCTTC.